The rows below give T cell receptor beta chains drawn from one sample of a study of technical replicates of blood from a handful of donors. The assay was immunoSEQ multiplex PCR, and TCRdb's table has in-frame clones only and misses some. The data contain under 80,000 clones, around 92% of them seen just once; the ten biggest clones take up about 5%. Sequenced material: PBMCs. The receptors here all came from a human donor in good health. Some clones in this sample may be carry-over from other donors' samples. CDR3s include the opening cysteine and the closing phenylalanine or tryptophan. D genes are given only for firm matches.

j_gene: TRBJ1-2; v_gene: TRBV10-3; d_gene: NA; CDR3aa: CAISGAAGGYTF
j_gene: TRBJ1-3; v_gene: TRBV15; d_gene: TRBD1; CDR3aa: CATSRVTGAAGNTIYF
j_gene: TRBJ2-2; v_gene: TRBV7-8; d_gene: TRBD1; CDR3aa: CASSHLGGQGSGELFF
j_gene: TRBJ1-2; v_gene: TRBV21-1; d_gene: NA; CDR3aa: CASSAPETIHYGYTF
j_gene: TRBJ1-6; v_gene: TRBV4-3; d_gene: NA; CDR3aa: CASSQDVWQARLNSPLHF
j_gene: TRBJ1-6; v_gene: TRBV9; d_gene: NA; CDR3aa: CASSVGQINSPLHF
j_gene: TRBJ2-7; v_gene: TRBV2; d_gene: NA; CDR3aa: CASSEGQGWEYAYEQYF
j_gene: TRBJ2-1; v_gene: TRBV30; d_gene: NA; CDR3aa: CAQEVGQGWYNEQFF
j_gene: TRBJ2-5; v_gene: TRBV9; d_gene: NA; CDR3aa: CASSLNREQTQYF
j_gene: TRBJ1-6; v_gene: TRBV4-1; d_gene: NA; CDR3aa: CASSRLQAPLDGSPLHF
j_gene: TRBJ2-2; v_gene: TRBV7-7; d_gene: TRBD2; CDR3aa: CASTPAGHTGELFF
j_gene: TRBJ1-1; v_gene: TRBV27; d_gene: NA; CDR3aa: CASSGNRVTEAFF
j_gene: TRBJ1-6; v_gene: TRBV9; d_gene: NA; CDR3aa: CASSIGPNSPLHF
j_gene: TRBJ2-7; v_gene: TRBV6-5; d_gene: TRBD2; CDR3aa: CATGGQRGSYEQYF
j_gene: TRBJ1-1; v_gene: TRBV4-1; d_gene: TRBD1; CDR3aa: CASSRGQGVGYTEAFF
j_gene: TRBJ2-1; v_gene: TRBV7-3; d_gene: TRBD2; CDR3aa: CASSLAGDYNEQFF
j_gene: TRBJ2-7; v_gene: TRBV30; d_gene: NA; CDR3aa: CAWGAGWVTEQYF
j_gene: TRBJ1-6; v_gene: TRBV13; d_gene: TRBD1; CDR3aa: CASRSLRDRGNNSPLHF
j_gene: TRBJ1-2; v_gene: TRBV7-8; d_gene: NA; CDR3aa: CASSFGQGRGYGYTF
j_gene: TRBJ2-7; v_gene: TRBV4-3; d_gene: NA; CDR3aa: CASSQRWRPGEEQYF
j_gene: TRBJ2-7; v_gene: TRBV6-6; d_gene: TRBD1; CDR3aa: CASSYGQGRWEQYF
j_gene: TRBJ2-7; v_gene: TRBV5-1; d_gene: TRBD2; CDR3aa: CASSLSPSGDYEQYF
j_gene: TRBJ1-1; v_gene: TRBV6-1; d_gene: NA; CDR3aa: CASSEPLGASISPGAFF
j_gene: TRBJ2-7; v_gene: TRBV4-3; d_gene: TRBD1; CDR3aa: CASSQDAGQGNEQYF
j_gene: TRBJ2-7; v_gene: TRBV5-6; d_gene: NA; CDR3aa: CASSLVQGHEQYF
j_gene: TRBJ1-4; v_gene: TRBV5-1; d_gene: TRBD1; CDR3aa: CASSPRTGAGVELFF
j_gene: TRBJ1-4; v_gene: TRBV7-9; d_gene: NA; CDR3aa: CASSLRATNEKLFF
j_gene: TRBJ1-1; v_gene: TRBV11-3; d_gene: TRBD1; CDR3aa: CASSDRTGQEAFF
j_gene: TRBJ1-2; v_gene: TRBV7-9; d_gene: NA; CDR3aa: CASSLDQGNYGYTF
j_gene: TRBJ1-1; v_gene: TRBV29-1; d_gene: NA; CDR3aa: CSVDSSGFQGAFF
j_gene: TRBJ1-1; v_gene: TRBV10-3; d_gene: NA; CDR3aa: CAISGDTGWTEAFF
j_gene: TRBJ1-4; v_gene: TRBV7-2; d_gene: TRBD1; CDR3aa: CASSPGQGRKLFF
j_gene: TRBJ2-2; v_gene: TRBV5-1; d_gene: TRBD2; CDR3aa: CASSLDPAGVPNTGELFF
j_gene: TRBJ2-1; v_gene: TRBV5-1; d_gene: NA; CDR3aa: CASSLGGGYNEQFF
j_gene: TRBJ2-7; v_gene: TRBV11-2; d_gene: TRBD2; CDR3aa: CASSFSSAGEVQYF
j_gene: TRBJ2-3; v_gene: TRBV11-3; d_gene: TRBD2; CDR3aa: CASSLGEGTQYF
j_gene: TRBJ1-5; v_gene: TRBV6-5; d_gene: NA; CDR3aa: CASSYSPGNNQPQHF
j_gene: TRBJ2-7; v_gene: TRBV30; d_gene: NA; CDR3aa: CAWSQDVGGRQYF
j_gene: TRBJ2-1; v_gene: TRBV7-6; d_gene: TRBD2; CDR3aa: CASSLGLAGNEQFF
j_gene: TRBJ2-7; v_gene: TRBV18; d_gene: NA; CDR3aa: CASSPGSAGAYEQYF
j_gene: TRBJ2-7; v_gene: TRBV15; d_gene: NA; CDR3aa: CATSPPRGSAYEQYF
j_gene: TRBJ1-2; v_gene: TRBV12-5; d_gene: TRBD1; CDR3aa: CASAGQEARGYTF
j_gene: TRBJ2-1; v_gene: TRBV29-1; d_gene: NA; CDR3aa: CSVDLFNYNEQFF
j_gene: TRBJ2-7; v_gene: TRBV19; d_gene: NA; CDR3aa: CASSMMPGSYEQYF
j_gene: TRBJ1-2; v_gene: TRBV7-2; d_gene: TRBD1; CDR3aa: CASRLSATGGGYTF
j_gene: TRBJ2-1; v_gene: TRBV20-1; d_gene: NA; CDR3aa: CSARAGSAAVF
j_gene: TRBJ2-1; v_gene: TRBV5-4; d_gene: TRBD2; CDR3aa: CASSSLGRGSGEQFF
j_gene: TRBJ2-7; v_gene: TRBV10-3; d_gene: NA; CDR3aa: CAISDGESYEQYF
j_gene: TRBJ2-1; v_gene: TRBV11-1; d_gene: NA; CDR3aa: CASSLAGAQYNEQFF
j_gene: TRBJ1-1; v_gene: TRBV7-9; d_gene: NA; CDR3aa: CASSLGVGAGNTEAFF
j_gene: TRBJ2-7; v_gene: TRBV6-1; d_gene: TRBD1; CDR3aa: CARPDRPEQYF
j_gene: TRBJ2-7; v_gene: TRBV4-3; d_gene: TRBD1; CDR3aa: CASSVDRGTYEQYF
j_gene: TRBJ2-6; v_gene: TRBV9; d_gene: NA; CDR3aa: CASSGPQGTGANVLTF
j_gene: TRBJ1-1; v_gene: TRBV11-2; d_gene: NA; CDR3aa: CASSLVRDTEAFF
j_gene: TRBJ2-5; v_gene: TRBV7-2; d_gene: TRBD1; CDR3aa: CASSLATGQETQYF
j_gene: TRBJ1-2; v_gene: TRBV19; d_gene: NA; CDR3aa: CASSPETGFNYGYTF
j_gene: TRBJ2-5; v_gene: TRBV5-6; d_gene: TRBD1; CDR3aa: CASSPTDRGRPWEETQYF
j_gene: TRBJ1-1; v_gene: TRBV11-2; d_gene: TRBD1; CDR3aa: CASSARQGVFRAFF
j_gene: TRBJ1-2; v_gene: TRBV4-2; d_gene: NA; CDR3aa: CASSQGGGRSYGYTF
j_gene: TRBJ2-5; v_gene: TRBV12-5; d_gene: TRBD2; CDR3aa: CASAQGLANQETQYF